The clone carrying this TCR beta chain has a count of ten or more. The length of the CDR3 is 14 residues. V lost 7 bases, J lost 8 bases, and 10 bases stayed unmatched. In germline, CDR1 is LNHDA, CDR2 SQIVND (reference sequence). TCRdb processed the RT-PCR reads anew with MiXCR; each CDR3 protein has one entry. This table holds some 500,000 distinct CDR3 sequences, approximately 17% found once. This record belongs to a study of response to subunit inactivated influenza vaccine. The rearrangement joins TRBV19 to TRBJ2-1, with 8 nucleotides matching TRBD2. This TCR was sampled from a man aged 50 to 75 who received an inactivated influenza vaccine. The material was CD4+ T cells sorted from PBMCs, obtained less than 30 months after vaccination. CDR3 DNA: TGTGCCAGTAACCCTACCGGGGGGGCCGATGAGCAGTTCTTC. Its translation is CASNPTGGADEQFF. The whole variable domain, filled in from reference TRBV19 and TRBJ2-1, reads DGGITQSPKYLFRKEGQNVTLSCEQNLNHDAMYWYRQDPGQGLRLIYYSQIVNDFQKGDIAEGYSVSREKKESFPLTVTSAQKNPTAFYLCASNPTGGADEQFFGPGTRLTVL.